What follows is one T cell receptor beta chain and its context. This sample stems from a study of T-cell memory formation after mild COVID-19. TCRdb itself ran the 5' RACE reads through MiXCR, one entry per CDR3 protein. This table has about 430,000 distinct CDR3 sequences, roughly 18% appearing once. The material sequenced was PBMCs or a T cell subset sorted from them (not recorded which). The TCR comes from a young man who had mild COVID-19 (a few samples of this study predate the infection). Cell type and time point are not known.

Here the CDR3 reads CAIRGTENTEAFF. In DNA, the CDR3 is TGTGCCATCAGGGGGACAGAGAACACTGAAGCTTTCTTT. This sequence joins TRBV10-3 and TRBJ1-1, with 7 nucleotides matching TRBD1. The J segment lost 1 base and the V segment lost 6 bases, leaving 2 bases of the junction unmatched. The CDR3 contains 13 residues. Germline values: CDR1 ENHRY, CDR2 SYGVKD.